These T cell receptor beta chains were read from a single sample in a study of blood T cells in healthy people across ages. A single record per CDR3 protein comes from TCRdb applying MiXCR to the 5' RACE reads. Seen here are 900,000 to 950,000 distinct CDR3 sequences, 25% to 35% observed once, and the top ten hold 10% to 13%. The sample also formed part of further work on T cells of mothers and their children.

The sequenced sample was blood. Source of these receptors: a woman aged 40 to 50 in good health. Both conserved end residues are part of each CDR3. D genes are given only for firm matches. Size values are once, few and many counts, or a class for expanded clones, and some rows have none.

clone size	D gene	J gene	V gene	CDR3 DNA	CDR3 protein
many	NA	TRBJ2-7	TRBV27	TGTGCCAGCAGTTTACGACCCCCAGTTGTTGCCTACGAGCAGTACTTC	CASSLRPPVVAYEQYF
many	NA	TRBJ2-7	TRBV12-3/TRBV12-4	TGTGCCAGCAGTTTATCTGGGGTCGTCTACGAGCAGTACTTC	CASSLSGVVYEQYF
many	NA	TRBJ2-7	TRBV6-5	TGTGCCAGCAGTTTCCTCCCGGGACCGTCCTACGAGCAGTACTTC	CASSFLPGPSYEQYF
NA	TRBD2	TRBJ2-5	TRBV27	TGTGCCAGCAGACTAGCGGGGGGAGGAGAGACCCAGTACTTC	CASRLAGGGETQYF
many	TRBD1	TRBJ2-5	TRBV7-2	TGTGCCAGCAGCCTACAGACAGAACAGGGGCGGGAGACCCAGTACTTC	CASSLQTEQGRETQYF
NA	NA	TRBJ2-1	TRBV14	TGTGCCAGCAGCCAAGGGTGGGGTGAGCAGTTCTTC	CASSQGWGEQFF
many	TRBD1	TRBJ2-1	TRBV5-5	TGTGCCAGCAGCTTAAGCACCACAGGGGACTCCTACAATGAGCAGTTCTTC	CASSLSTTGDSYNEQFF
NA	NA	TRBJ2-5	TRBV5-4	TGTGCCAGCAGCCCGAGGACAAGTTGGGAGACCCAGTACTTC	CASSPRTSWETQYF
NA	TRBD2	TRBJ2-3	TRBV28	TGTGCCAGCAGTTTGACAGCGGGGGGCCTAGATACGCAGTATTTT	CASSLTAGGLDTQYF
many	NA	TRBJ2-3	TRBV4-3	TGCGCCAGCAGTCCCGAGCGGGCGCGCACAGATACGCAGTATTTT	CASSPERARTDTQYF
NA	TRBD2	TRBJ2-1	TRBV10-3	TGTGCCGTCAGTGGCCTAGCGGGGGTCTCCTACAATGAGCAGTTCTTC	CAVSGLAGVSYNEQFF
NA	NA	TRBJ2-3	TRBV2	TGTGCCAGCGGTGAATGGGGGGCGGGCACAGATACGCAGTATTTT	CASGEWGAGTDTQYF
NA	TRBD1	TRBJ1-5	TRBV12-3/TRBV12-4	TGTGCCAGCAGTTTTGACAGGGGAGATCAGCCCCAGCATTTT	CASSFDRGDQPQHF
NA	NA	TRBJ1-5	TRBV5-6	TGTGCCAGCAGCCTCGCACAGGTTCATCAGCCCCAGCATTTT	CASSLAQVHQPQHF
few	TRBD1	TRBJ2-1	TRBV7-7	TGTGCTAGCAGCTTAGCCACAGGGGGCAATGAGCAGTTCTTC	CASSLATGGNEQFF
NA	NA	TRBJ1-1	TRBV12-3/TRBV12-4	TGTGCCAGCAGTTTCCTACAGGCGCGATTGACTGAAGCTTTCTTT	CASSFLQARLTEAFF
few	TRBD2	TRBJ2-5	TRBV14	TGTGCCAGCAGCCAAGCGCAGCTAGCGGGGGACCTCGGGGCCCAGTACTTC	CASSQAQLAGDLGAQYF
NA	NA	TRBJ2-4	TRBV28	TGTGCCAGCAGCACCGGCGGGGCAGTCCGCCCCAGTCAGTACTTC	CASSTGGAVRPSQYF
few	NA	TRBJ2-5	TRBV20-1	TGCAGTGCTAGCGCCATAGGAGGGGGACAAGGGACCCAGTACTTC	CSASAIGGGQGTQYF
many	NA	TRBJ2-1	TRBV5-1	TGCGCCAGCAGCTTGAGTCTGAACAATGAGCAGTTCTTC	CASSLSLNNEQFF
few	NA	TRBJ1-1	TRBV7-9	TGTGCCAGCAGCTTAGATGGGTTGCTGAACACTGAAGCTTTCTTT	CASSLDGLLNTEAFF
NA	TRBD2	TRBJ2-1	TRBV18	TGTGCCAGCTCACCACGCCCTAGCGGGGGGGCAGACAATGAGCAGTTCTTC	CASSPRPSGGADNEQFF
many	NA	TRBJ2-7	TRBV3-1	TGTGCCAGCATTACAGAGGGAGTGCAGTACTTC	CASITEGVQYF
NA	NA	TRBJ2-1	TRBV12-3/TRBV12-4	TGTGCCAGCAGTTTAAGTCGTACTAGCAAGGGGAATGAGCAGTTCTTC	CASSLSRTSKGNEQFF
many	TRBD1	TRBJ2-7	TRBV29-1	TGCAGCGTTCAGCAGGGGGCTTTCTCCTACGAGCAGTACTTC	CSVQQGAFSYEQYF
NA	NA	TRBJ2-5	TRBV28	TGTGCCAGCAGGCGTACAAAAGAGACCCAGTACTTC	CASRRTKETQYF
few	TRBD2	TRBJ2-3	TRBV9	TGTGCCAGCAGCGTAGTTAGCGGGGGAGGCACAGATACGCAGTATTTT	CASSVVSGGGTDTQYF
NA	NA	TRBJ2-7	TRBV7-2	TGTGCCAGCAGCTTAGATGTGAACTCCTACGAGCAGTACTTC	CASSLDVNSYEQYF
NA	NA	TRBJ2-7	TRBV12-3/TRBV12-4	TGTGCCAGCAGGGAGACAGGTAACTCCTACGAGCAGTACTTC	CASRETGNSYEQYF
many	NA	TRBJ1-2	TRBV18	TGTGCCAGCTCACCAACTGGGGATGGCTACACCTTC	CASSPTGDGYTF
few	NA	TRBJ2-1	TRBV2	TGTGCCAGCAGTGAATCAGGGGCTGAAATGGAGCAGTTCTTC	CASSESGAEMEQFF
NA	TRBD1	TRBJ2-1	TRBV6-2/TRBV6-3	TGTGCCAGCAACAGGGGACAAGCCTACAATGAGCAGTTCTTC	CASNRGQAYNEQFF
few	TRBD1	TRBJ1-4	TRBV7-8	TGTGCCGGCAGCGATCAGGGGGGTGTTAATGAAAAACTGTTTTTT	CAGSDQGGVNEKLFF
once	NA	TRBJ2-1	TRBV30	TGTGCCTGGTGTCGGGGGACCACCTACAATGAGCAGTTCTTC	CAWCRGTTYNEQFF
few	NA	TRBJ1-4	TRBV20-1	TGCAGTGCTAGCGGCCGGAGTGGGTGGAATGAAAAACTGTTTTTT	CSASGRSGWNEKLFF
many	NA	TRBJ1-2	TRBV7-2	TGTGCCAGCAGCTTAGCAGTTCTCGTTCAGGGCTATGGCTACACCTTC	CASSLAVLVQGYGYTF
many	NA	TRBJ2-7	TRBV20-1	TGCAGTGCGCCCGCCGGGCCGGTAGGCGAGCAGTACTTC	CSAPAGPVGEQYF
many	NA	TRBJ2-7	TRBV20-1	TGCAGTGCTAGGGACACGAGCTCCTACGAGCAGTACTTC	CSARDTSSYEQYF
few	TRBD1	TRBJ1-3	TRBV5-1	TGCGCCAGCAGCTTGGGGGACAGTCTCTCTGGAAACACCATATATTTT	CASSLGDSLSGNTIYF
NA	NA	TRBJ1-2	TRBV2	TGTGCCAGCAGGCAGACAGGACGCGGCTACACCTTC	CASRQTGRGYTF
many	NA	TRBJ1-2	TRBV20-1	TGCAGTGCTAGGGCCCGGGGGGGGGCGCGAGGCTACACCTTC	CSARARGGARGYTF
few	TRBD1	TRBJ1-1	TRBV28	TGTGCCAGCAATATTGGGACAGTAAACACTGAAGCTTTCTTT	CASNIGTVNTEAFF
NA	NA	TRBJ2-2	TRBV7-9	TGTGCCAGCAGCTCTTTCCGGGAAGACGGGGAGCTGTTTTTT	CASSSFREDGELFF
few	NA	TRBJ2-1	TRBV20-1	TGCAGTGCTAGATCGAACCACGGGGGGCCTAAGGATGAGCAGTTCTTC	CSARSNHGGPKDEQFF
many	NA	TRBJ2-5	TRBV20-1	TGCAGTGCTAGAGATTGGGGCCTCGGGGAGACCCAGTACTTC	CSARDWGLGETQYF
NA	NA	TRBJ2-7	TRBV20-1	TGCAGTGCTAGAGATTTTCGGGGGAAGGGAAGAGGCTACGAGCAGTACTTC	CSARDFRGKGRGYEQYF
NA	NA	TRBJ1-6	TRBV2	TGTGCCAGCAGCCCCGGGACGGTCGACTATAATTCACCCCTCCACTTT	CASSPGTVDYNSPLHF
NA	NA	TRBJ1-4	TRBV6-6	TGTGCCAGCAGTTTAAACAGGGTTGTCGCTAATGAAAAACTGTTTTTT	CASSLNRVVANEKLFF
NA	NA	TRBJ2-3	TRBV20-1	TGCAGTGCTCCCTTGGCGGGCCGCACCACAGATACGCAGTATTTT	CSAPLAGRTTDTQYF
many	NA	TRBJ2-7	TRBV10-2	TGCGCCAGCAGTGAGATAAGGGCTTCGGGGCACGAGCAGTACTTC	CASSEIRASGHEQYF
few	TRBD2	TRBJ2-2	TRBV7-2	TGTGCCAGCAGCCTAGCGGCTAGTCTGGGCACCGGGGAGCTGTTTTTT	CASSLAASLGTGELFF
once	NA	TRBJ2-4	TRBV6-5	TGTGCCAGCAGCCCTCTCGCGAACCAGTACAATGAGCAGTACTTC	CASSPLANQYNEQYF
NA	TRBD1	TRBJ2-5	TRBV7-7	TGTGCTAGCAGCCCGACAGGGAGAGGTGAGACCCAGTACTTC	CASSPTGRGETQYF
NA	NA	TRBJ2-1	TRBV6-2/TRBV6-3	TGTGCCAGCAGTTCCCCTGGCGGTTCGAGGAATGGGCAGTTCTTC	CASSSPGGSRNGQFF
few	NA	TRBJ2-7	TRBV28	TGTGCCAGCAGGGCTAGCGCCTACTACGAGCAGTACTTC	CASRASAYYEQYF
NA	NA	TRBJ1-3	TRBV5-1	TGCGCCAGCAGCTCGGACGGAGGAAACACCATATATTTT	CASSSDGGNTIYF
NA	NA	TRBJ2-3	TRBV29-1	TGCAGCGTTGACGGTCGGGGGACAGTCCACACAGATACGCAGTATTTT	CSVDGRGTVHTDTQYF
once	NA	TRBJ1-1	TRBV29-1	TGCAGCGTTGAAGACCCGCGATTCTCCTCTGGGGCTTTCTTT	CSVEDPRFSSGAFF
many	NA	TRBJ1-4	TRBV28	TGTGCCATAAAGGGGGACGTGGCAGGAGAAAAACTGTTTTTT	CAIKGDVAGEKLFF